Detailed here is one T cell receptor beta chain. What it recognizes is unknown. This entry belongs to a study of cytomegalovirus exposure and HLA in healthy donors. Study overall: A data release that came early held approximately 85 million unique TCRs from HLA-typed donors.

With 2 bases clipped from V and 5 bases from J, the junction kept 4 bases outside the gene matches. Germline CDR1 and CDR2: SGHRS and YFSETQ. This CDR3 is 14 amino acids long. The PCR contained 60 Vbeta and 13 Jbeta primers. Per the original data handling: Around 80 million unique TCR beta chains, approximately 11 million of them shared, were counted by a later analysis. TCRdb keeps only in-frame clones here, not all; method: immunoSEQ multiplex PCR. V and J calls plus clone size are reproduced from that table; the DNA served to infer D and trimming. The sample holds about 120,000 clones, approximately 80% seen once. General study results and limits: Follow-up analysis seemed to connect common viral pathogens with several of the most significant clusters identified.

Source material: PBMCs. The origin of this receptor is a man aged 50 to 59 in good health and CMV-seropositive. This chain links TRBV5-1 with TRBJ1-1; 9 bases are a match to TRBD1. The CDR3 spells CASSLQGAGTEAFF. CDR3 in DNA: TGCGCCAGCAGCTTACAGGGGGCAGGGACTGAAGCTTTCTTT.